This T cell receptor (beta chain) was obtained from a study of identical twins. Study-level findings and limits: Those out-of-frame alpha sequences shared by twins showed an excess of low generation probability.

This clonotype was counted only a few times. The antigen is not known. In TCRdb, the 5' RACE reads were re-called with MiXCR into one record per CDR3 protein. The data contain 1.5 million to 2 million distinct CDR3 sequences, under 35% of them singletons. Per the germline V gene, CDR1 is MDHEN and CDR2 is SYDVKM. The CDR3 runs 17 residues. Losses at the gene ends were 3 bases for V and 2 bases for J; bases not matched to a gene: 12. The chain joins TRBV28 to TRBJ2-7; 8 nucleotides line up with TRBD2. Sequencing was carried out using cord blood. The sequence came from a newborn girl in good health. The DNA for the CDR3 is TGTGCCAGCAGTTTGCGCATGGGGAGAGCGGGAGCCTACGAGCAGTACTTC. Translated, it gives CASSLRMGRAGAYEQYF.